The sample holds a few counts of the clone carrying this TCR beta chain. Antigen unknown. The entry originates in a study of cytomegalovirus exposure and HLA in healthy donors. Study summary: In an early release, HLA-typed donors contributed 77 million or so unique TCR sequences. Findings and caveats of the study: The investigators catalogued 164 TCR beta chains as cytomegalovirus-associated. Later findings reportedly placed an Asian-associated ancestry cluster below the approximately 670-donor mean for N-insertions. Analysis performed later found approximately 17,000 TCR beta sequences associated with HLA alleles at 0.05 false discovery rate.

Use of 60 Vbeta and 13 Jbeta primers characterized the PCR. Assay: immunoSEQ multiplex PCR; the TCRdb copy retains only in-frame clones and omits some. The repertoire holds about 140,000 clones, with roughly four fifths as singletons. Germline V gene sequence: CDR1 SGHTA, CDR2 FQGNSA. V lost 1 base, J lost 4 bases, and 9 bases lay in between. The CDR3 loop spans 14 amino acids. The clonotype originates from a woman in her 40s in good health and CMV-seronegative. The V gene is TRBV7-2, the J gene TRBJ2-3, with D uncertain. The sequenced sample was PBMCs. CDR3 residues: CASSLGVMADTQYF. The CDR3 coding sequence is TGTGCCAGCAGCTTAGGAGTGATGGCAGATACGCAGTATTTT.